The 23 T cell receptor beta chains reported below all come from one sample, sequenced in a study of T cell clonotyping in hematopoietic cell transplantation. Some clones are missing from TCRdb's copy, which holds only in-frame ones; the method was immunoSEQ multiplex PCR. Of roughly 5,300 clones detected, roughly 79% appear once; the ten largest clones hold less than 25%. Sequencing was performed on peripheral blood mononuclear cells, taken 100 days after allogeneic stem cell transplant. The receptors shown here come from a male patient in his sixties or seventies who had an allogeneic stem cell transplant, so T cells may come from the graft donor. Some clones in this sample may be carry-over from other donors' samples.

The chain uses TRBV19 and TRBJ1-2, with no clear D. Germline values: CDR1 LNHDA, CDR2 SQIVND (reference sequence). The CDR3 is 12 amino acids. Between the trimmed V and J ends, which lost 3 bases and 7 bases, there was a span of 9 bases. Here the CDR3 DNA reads TGTGCCAGTAGTATTCTCTGGGGTGGCTACACCTTC. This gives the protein CASSILWGGYTF.

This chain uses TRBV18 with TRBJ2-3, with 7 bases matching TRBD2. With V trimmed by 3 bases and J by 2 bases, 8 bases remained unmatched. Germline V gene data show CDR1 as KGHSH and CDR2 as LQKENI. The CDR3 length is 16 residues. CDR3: CASSPTSASFTDTQYF. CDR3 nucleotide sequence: TGTGCCAGCTCACCTACTAGCGCCTCCTTCACAGATACGCAGTATTTT.

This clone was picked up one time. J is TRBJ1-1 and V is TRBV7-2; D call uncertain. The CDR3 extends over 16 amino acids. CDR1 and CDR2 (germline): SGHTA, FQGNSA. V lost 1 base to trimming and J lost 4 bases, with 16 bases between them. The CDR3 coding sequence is TGTGCCAGCAGCTTAGAGTCGACGAGCCTGGGCACTGAAGCTTTCTTT. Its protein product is CASSLESTSLGTEAFF. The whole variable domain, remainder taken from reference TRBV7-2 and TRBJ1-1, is GAGVSQSPSNKVTEKGKDVELRCDPISGHTALYWYRQSLGQGLEFLIYFQGNSAPDKSGLPSDRFSAERTGGSVSTLTIQRTQQEDSAVYLCASSLESTSLGTEAFFGQGTRLTVV.

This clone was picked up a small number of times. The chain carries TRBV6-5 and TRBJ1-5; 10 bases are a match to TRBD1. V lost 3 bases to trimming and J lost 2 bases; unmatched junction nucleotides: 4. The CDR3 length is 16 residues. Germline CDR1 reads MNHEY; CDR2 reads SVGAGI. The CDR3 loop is CASSYSGTGGNQPQHF. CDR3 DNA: TGTGCCAGCAGTTATTCCGGGACAGGGGGCAATCAGCCCCAGCATTTT.

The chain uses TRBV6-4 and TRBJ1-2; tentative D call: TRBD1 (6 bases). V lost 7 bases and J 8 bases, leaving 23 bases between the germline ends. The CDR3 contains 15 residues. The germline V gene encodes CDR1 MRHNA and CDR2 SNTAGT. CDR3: CASIGSRDTGGGYTF. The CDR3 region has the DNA TGTGCCAGCATTGGATCCCGGGACACGGGGGGGGGCTACACCTTC.

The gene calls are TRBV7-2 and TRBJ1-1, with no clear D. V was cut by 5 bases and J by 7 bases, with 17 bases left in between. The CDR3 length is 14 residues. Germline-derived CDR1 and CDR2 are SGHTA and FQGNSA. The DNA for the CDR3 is TGTGCCAGCAGCCCCCTCGAAGTCAAAAATGAAGCTTTCTTT. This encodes CASSPLEVKNEAFF.

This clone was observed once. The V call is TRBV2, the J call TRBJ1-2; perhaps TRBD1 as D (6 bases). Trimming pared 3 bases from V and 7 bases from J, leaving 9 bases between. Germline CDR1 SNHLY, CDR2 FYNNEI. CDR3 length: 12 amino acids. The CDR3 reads CASSDHRVGYTF. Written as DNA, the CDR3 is TGTGCCAGCAGTGACCACAGGGTTGGCTACACCTTC.

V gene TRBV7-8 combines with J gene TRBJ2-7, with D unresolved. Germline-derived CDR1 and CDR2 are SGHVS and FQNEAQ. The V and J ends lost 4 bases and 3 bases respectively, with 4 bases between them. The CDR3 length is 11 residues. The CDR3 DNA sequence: TGTGCCAGCAGCTCCTACTACGAGCAGTACTTC. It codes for CASSSYYEQYF.

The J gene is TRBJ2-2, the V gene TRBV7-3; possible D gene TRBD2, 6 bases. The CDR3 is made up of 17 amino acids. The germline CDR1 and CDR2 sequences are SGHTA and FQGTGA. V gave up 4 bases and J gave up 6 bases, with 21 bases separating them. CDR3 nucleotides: TGTGCCAGCAGCTCGGGGAGTTGGGGAGGAGGATCCGGGGAGCTGTTTTTT. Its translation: CASSSGSWGGGSGELFF.

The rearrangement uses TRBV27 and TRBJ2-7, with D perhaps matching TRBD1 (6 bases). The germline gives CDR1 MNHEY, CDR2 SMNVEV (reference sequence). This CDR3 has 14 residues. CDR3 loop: CANPRDMDAYEQYF. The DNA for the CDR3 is TGTGCGAACCCACGGGACATGGACGCCTACGAGCAGTACTTC.

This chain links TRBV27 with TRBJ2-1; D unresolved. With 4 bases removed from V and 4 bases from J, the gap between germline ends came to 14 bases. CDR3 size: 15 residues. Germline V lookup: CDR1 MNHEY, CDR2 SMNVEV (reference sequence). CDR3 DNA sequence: TGTGCCAGCAGTTACCGCCCCGGTGGTTACAATGAGCAGTTCTTC. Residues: CASSYRPGGYNEQFF.

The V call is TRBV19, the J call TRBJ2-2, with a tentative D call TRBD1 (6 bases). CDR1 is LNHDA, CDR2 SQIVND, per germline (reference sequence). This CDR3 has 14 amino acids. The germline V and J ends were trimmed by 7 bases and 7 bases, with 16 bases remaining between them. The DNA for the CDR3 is TGTGCCAGTACGGAAAACAGGGTGGACGGGGAGCTGTTTTTT. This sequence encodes CASTENRVDGELFF.

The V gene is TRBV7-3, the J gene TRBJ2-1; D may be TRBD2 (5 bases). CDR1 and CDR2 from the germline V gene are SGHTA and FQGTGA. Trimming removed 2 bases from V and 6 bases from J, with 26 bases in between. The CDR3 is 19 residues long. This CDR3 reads CASSLGPADTSPLGNEQFF. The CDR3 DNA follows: TGTGCCAGCAGCTTAGGGCCCGCGGATACTAGTCCCCTCGGCAATGAGCAGTTCTTC.

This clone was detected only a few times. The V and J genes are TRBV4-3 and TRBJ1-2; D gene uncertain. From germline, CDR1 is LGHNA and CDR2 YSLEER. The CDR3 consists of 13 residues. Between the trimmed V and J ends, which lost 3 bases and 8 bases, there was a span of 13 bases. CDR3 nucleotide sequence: TGCGCCAGCAGCCACTCCCTAATGCGGGGCTACACCTTC. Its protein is CASSHSLMRGYTF.

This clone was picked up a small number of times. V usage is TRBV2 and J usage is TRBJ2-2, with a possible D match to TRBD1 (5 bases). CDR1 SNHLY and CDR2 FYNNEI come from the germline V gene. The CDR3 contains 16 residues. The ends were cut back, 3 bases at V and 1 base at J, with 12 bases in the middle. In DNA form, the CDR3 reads TGTGCCAGCAGTGAGTACGAAACAGGGAACACCGGGGAGCTGTTTTTT. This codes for CASSEYETGNTGELFF.

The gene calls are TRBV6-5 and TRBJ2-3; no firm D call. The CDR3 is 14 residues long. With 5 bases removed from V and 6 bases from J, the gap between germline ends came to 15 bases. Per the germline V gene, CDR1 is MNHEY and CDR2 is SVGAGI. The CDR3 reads CASSPRTASDTQYF. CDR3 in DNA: TGTGCCAGCAGTCCTCGGACGGCTTCGGATACGCAGTATTTT.

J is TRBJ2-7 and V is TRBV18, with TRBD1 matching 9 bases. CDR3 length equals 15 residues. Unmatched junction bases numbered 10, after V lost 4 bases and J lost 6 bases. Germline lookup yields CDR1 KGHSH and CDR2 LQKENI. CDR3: CASSQTGTGTGEQYF. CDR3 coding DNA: TGTGCCAGCTCACAAACCGGGACAGGGACTGGCGAGCAGTACTTC. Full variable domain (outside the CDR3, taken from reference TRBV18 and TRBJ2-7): NAGVMQNPRHLVRRRGQEARLRCSPMKGHSHVYWYRQLPEEGLKFMVYLQKENIIDESGMPKERFSAEFPKEGPSILRIQQVVRGDSAAYFCASSQTGTGTGEQYFGPGTRLTVT.

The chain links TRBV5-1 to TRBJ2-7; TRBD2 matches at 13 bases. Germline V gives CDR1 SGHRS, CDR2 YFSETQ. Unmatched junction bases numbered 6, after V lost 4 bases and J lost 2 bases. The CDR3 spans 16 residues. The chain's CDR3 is CASSTGTSGKAYEQYF. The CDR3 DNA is TGCGCCAGCAGCACAGGGACTAGCGGGAAGGCCTACGAGCAGTACTTC.

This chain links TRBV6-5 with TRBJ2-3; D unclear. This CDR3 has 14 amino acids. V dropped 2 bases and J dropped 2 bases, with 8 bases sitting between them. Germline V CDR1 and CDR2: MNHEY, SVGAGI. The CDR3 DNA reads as TGTGCCAGCAGTTACATGCGCTACACAGATACGCAGTATTTT. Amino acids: CASSYMRYTDTQYF.

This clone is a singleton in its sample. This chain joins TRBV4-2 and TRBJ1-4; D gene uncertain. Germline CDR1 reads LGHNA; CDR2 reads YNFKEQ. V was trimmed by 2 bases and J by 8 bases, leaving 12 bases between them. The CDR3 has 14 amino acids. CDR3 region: CASSQHPAGEKLFF. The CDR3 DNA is TGTGCCAGCAGCCAACACCCAGCGGGAGAAAAACTGTTTTTT.

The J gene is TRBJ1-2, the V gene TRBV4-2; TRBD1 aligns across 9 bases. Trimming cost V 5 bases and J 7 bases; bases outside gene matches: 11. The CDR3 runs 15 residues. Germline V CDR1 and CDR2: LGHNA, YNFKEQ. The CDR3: CASSSQRTGATGYTF. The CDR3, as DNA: TGTGCCAGCAGCTCCCAGAGGACAGGGGCCACTGGCTACACCTTC.

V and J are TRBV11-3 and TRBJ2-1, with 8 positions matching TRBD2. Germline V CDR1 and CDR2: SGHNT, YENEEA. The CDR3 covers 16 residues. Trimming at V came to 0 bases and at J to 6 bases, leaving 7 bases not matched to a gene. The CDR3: CASSLDRSGRSNEQFF. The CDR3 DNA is TGTGCCAGCAGCTTAGATCGAAGCGGGAGATCCAATGAGCAGTTCTTC.

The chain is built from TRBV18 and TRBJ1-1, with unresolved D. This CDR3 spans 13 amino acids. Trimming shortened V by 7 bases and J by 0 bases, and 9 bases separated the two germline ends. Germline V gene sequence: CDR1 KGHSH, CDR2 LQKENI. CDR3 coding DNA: TGTGCCAGCTGTTCAGAGATGAACACTGAAGCTTTCTTT. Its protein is CASCSEMNTEAFF.